These 5 T cell receptor beta chains originate from one sample sequenced in a study of cytomegalovirus exposure and HLA in healthy donors. PCR was performed using 60 Vbeta and 13 Jbeta primers. Sequencing used immunoSEQ multiplex PCR; TCRdb keeps in-frame clones, though not all of them. Among about 160,000 clones listed, roughly 80% were seen once. The sample comprised PBMCs. The receptors here all came from a woman aged 25 to 45 in good health and CMV-seropositive.

The rearrangement links TRBV18 to TRBJ1-2; 8 bases match TRBD1. This CDR3 contains 13 residues. The junction had 10 bases not matched to a gene; V was cut back by 8 bases and J by 8 bases. CDR1 is KGHSH, CDR2 LQKENI, per germline. The CDR3 spells CASQATGDGGYTF. The CDR3 coding sequence is TGTGCCAGCCAAGCGACAGGGGATGGAGGCTACACCTTC.

CDR3 coding DNA: TGCAGCGTGGGACAGGGGGCGCAGGGGACCCAGTACTTC. Residues: CSVGQGAQGTQYF. The chain joins TRBV29-1 to TRBJ2-5, with 12 nucleotides matching TRBD1. Germline V gene data show CDR1 as SQVTM and CDR2 as ANQGSEA. The CDR3 totals 13 residues. The ends lost 6 bases at V and 7 bases at J; junction bases unmatched: 6.

The J gene is TRBJ2-7, the V gene TRBV7-9; D perhaps matches TRBD2 (5 bases). The CDR3 is 14 amino acids. Trimming left V 5 bases short and J 0 bases short, with 11 bases between. Germline CDR1 SEHNR, CDR2 FQNEAQ (reference sequence). The CDR3, as DNA: TGTGCCAGCAGCCCCGGGGATAGCTCCTACGAGCAGTACTTC. It specifies CASSPGDSSYEQYF.

The table lists this clone with a count of one. The genes are TRBV11-1 and TRBJ1-2; no reliable D call. Germline loops: CDR1 SGHAT, CDR2 FQDESV (reference sequence). Trimming shortened V by 5 bases and J by 1 base, and 8 bases separated the two germline ends. This CDR3 is built from 13 residues. The CDR3 spells CASSPNYNYGYTF. In DNA, the CDR3 is TGTGCCAGCAGCCCGAACTATAACTATGGCTACACCTTC.

The chain joins TRBV4-1 to TRBJ2-7; the match to TRBD2 covers 11 bases. Trimming took 3 bases from V and 2 from J; bases not matched to a gene: 9. Germline V CDR1 and CDR2: MGHRA, YSYEKL. There are 17 residues in the CDR3. The CDR3 here is CASSQGLTSGGTYEQYF. In DNA form, the CDR3 reads TGCGCCAGCAGCCAGGGACTCACTAGCGGGGGTACCTACGAGCAGTACTTC.